This T cell receptor (beta chain) is drawn from a study of vaccination and CD4 T cells after COVID-19. Study details: The convalescents, six males and four females, included two who were Hispanic.

At the Johns Hopkins FTIC core, DNA taken from cultured CD4+ T cells was sequenced by way of the Oncomine TCR Beta short-read assay. MiXCR, applied by TCRdb to the PCR reads, yields one record per CDR3 protein. In the table there are 10,000 to 15,000 distinct CDR3 sequences, approximately 60% of which are singletons. Germline V gene sequence: CDR1 MNHEY, CDR2 SVGEGT. This CDR3 has 19 residues. The J segment lost 0 bases and the V segment lost 2 bases, leaving 11 bases of the junction unmatched. Treatment of the sample: roughly 10-day PBMC culture with coronavirus spike peptide pools or control peptides (ViraFEST assay). After being plated at around 2 million per well, PBMCs were cultured with approximately 9.8 IU/ml IL-2 and approximately 10 ug/ml peptide pools. Notes on this clonotype: Its specificity is not known.

The sample comprised CD4+ T cells from blood, cultured in vitro. V usage is TRBV6-2 or TRBV6-3 and J usage is TRBJ2-3, with TRBD2 identical over 10 bases. This sequence originates from a human donor who had recovered from COVID-19. CDR3 residues: CASSYRPGTSEGSTDTQYF. CDR3 DNA: TGTGCCAGCAGTTACCGTCCCGGGACTAGCGAGGGGAGCACAGATACGCAGTATTTT.